These T cell receptor beta chains were read from a single sample in a study of cytomegalovirus exposure and HLA in healthy donors. The protocol was immunoSEQ multiplex PCR, while the TCRdb copy is restricted to in-frame clones and leaves out a portion. The sample lists 140,000 to 150,000 clones, almost 85% occurring once. Material for sequencing was PBMCs. These receptors originate from a woman aged 55-70 years in good health and CMV-seropositive. The CDR3 runs from the conserved cysteine through the conserved F or W. The order of the fields is J gene, V gene, D gene, clone size, CDR3 DNA, CDR3 protein. The D gene is left open where the match is weak. Rows may omit the clone size; those that give it use once, few, many or a size class.

>TRBJ2-5|TRBV5-6|TRBD1|.
TGTGCCAGCAGCTTGTTTGGGACAGTAGTAGAGACCCAGTACTTC
CASSLFGTVVETQYF
>TRBJ2-2|TRBV30|.|.
TGTGCCTGGAGAGCTAAAACCGGGGAGCTGTTTTTT
CAWRAKTGELFF
>TRBJ2-3|TRBV5-1|TRBD2|.
TGCGCCAGCAGCTTGGCTAGCGGGAGTCCAGATACGCAGTATTTT
CASSLASGSPDTQYF
>TRBJ1-5|TRBV28|TRBD1|.
TGTGCCAGCTCTTTCCGGGACAGGGGTATATATTATCAGCCCCAGCATTTT
CASSFRDRGIYYQPQHF
>TRBJ2-7|TRBV29-1|TRBD1|.
TGCAGCGTTCAGGGGGCGGGTGAGCAGTACTTC
CSVQGAGEQYF
>TRBJ2-3|TRBV6-5|TRBD1|.
TGTGCCAGCAGTTACCGGACAGGGGTGGGAGATACGCAGTATTTT
CASSYRTGVGDTQYF
>TRBJ2-3|TRBV29-1|.|once
TGCAGCGTTGACGGGGGTCTCGGAGGAACAGATACGCAGTATTTT
CSVDGGLGGTDTQYF
>TRBJ2-7|TRBV9|.|.
TGTGCCAGCAGCGCCGGGCCTCGGGGGTCGAGCTCCTACGAGCAGTACTTC
CASSAGPRGSSSYEQYF
>TRBJ1-1|TRBV9|TRBD1|.
TGTGCCAGCAGCGTAGGCGGGACAGGGGCGGACACTGAAGCTTTCTTT
CASSVGGTGADTEAFF
>TRBJ1-4|TRBV15|TRBD1|.
TGTGCCACCAGCAGGCCTCCCGGGACAGGGGGCGGAAAACTGTTTTTT
CATSRPPGTGGGKLFF
>TRBJ2-5|TRBV7-8|TRBD2|.
TGTGCCAGCAGTCAGACGGGAGGCGGTAAAGAGACCCAGTACTTC
CASSQTGGGKETQYF
>TRBJ2-5|TRBV5-4|TRBD1|.
TGTGCCAGCAGCGACGGGACAGGGGTGGGGGAGACCCAGTACTTC
CASSDGTGVGETQYF
>TRBJ2-1|TRBV21-1|.|.
TGTGCCAGCAGCAAAACTCCTCATCGTAGCACCGGGACTAGCGCGAACCGATTCAATGAGCAGTTCTTC
CASSKTPHRSTGTSANRFNEQFF
>TRBJ2-7|TRBV19|.|.
TGTGCCAGTAGTATCGCAGGAAGCTCCTACGAGCAGTACTTC
CASSIAGSSYEQYF
>TRBJ2-7|TRBV28|.|.
TGTGCCAGCAGTTTCGGGCGGGACTACGAGCAGTACTTC
CASSFGRDYEQYF
>TRBJ1-2|TRBV6-6|.|few
TGTGCCAGCAGTATCCTACAGGGTAACTATGGCTACACCTTC
CASSILQGNYGYTF
>TRBJ2-3|TRBV4-2|TRBD2|once
TGTGCCAGCAGCCAGCTAGGGGGTAGCGGGATAGGCACAGATACGCAGTATTTT
CASSQLGGSGIGTDTQYF
>TRBJ2-1|TRBV30|TRBD2|once
TGTGCCTGGAGCCCGATTAGCGGGAGATACAATGAGCAGTTCTTC
CAWSPISGRYNEQFF
>TRBJ2-7|TRBV4-2|.|.
TGTGCCAGCGGCGATTCCCAGCAGGCTAGGGGCGAGCAGTACTTC
CASGDSQQARGEQYF
>TRBJ1-1|TRBV6-6|TRBD1|.
TGTGCCAGCTTGTTCACAGGGGGGACTGAAGCTTTCTTT
CASLFTGGTEAFF
>TRBJ2-1|TRBV11-2|TRBD2|.
TGTGCCAGCAGCTTGCTGACTAGCGGGGCCTACAATGAGCAGTTCTTC
CASSLLTSGAYNEQFF
>TRBJ2-3|TRBV6-4|TRBD1|.
TGTGCCAGCGGAGTGGGACAGACCACAGATACGCAGTATTTT
CASGVGQTTDTQYF
>TRBJ2-3|TRBV19|.|once
TGTGCCAGTAGCTTCGGGGAAGATACGCAGTATTTT
CASSFGEDTQYF
>TRBJ2-3|TRBV7-2|.|.
TGTGCCAGCAGCTTAGGGCCCGCAGCAGATACGCAGTATTTT
CASSLGPAADTQYF
>TRBJ2-7|TRBV5-1|TRBD2|.
TGCGCCAGCGGAATGGGGGGGTACGAGCAGTACTTC
CASGMGGYEQYF
>TRBJ2-3|TRBV5-1|.|few
TGCGCCAGCAGGGACATAACGGGCCCCCCAGATACGCAGTATTTT
CASRDITGPPDTQYF
>TRBJ2-7|TRBV2|TRBD1|.
TGTGCCAGCACCCGGGACAGGGTGTCCGCCGAGCAGTACTTC
CASTRDRVSAEQYF
>TRBJ2-1|TRBV4-2|TRBD1|.
TGTGCCAGCAGCCCTGAGGACAGGGGTCCCTACAATGAGCAGTTCTTC
CASSPEDRGPYNEQFF
>TRBJ2-3|TRBV5-4|TRBD2|once
TGTGCCAGCAGCTTGAGGCTAGCGGGCACAGATACGCAGTATTTT
CASSLRLAGTDTQYF
>TRBJ2-1|TRBV4-1|.|many
TGCGCCAGCAGCCAAGAAGGGGTCCCGAACAATGAGCAGTTCTTC
CASSQEGVPNNEQFF
>TRBJ1-4|TRBV2|.|.
TGTGCCAGCAAGGGCGCGACAGAACTGGAAAAACTGTTTTTT
CASKGATELEKLFF
>TRBJ2-7|TRBV9|.|.
TGTGCCAGCAGCGTAGCTGGAGGGGTGAGGAACTTC
CASSVAGGVRNF
>TRBJ1-1|TRBV28|.|.
TGTGCCAGCAGCCCACCCCTGTGGAGGGACGAAACTGAAGCTTTCTTT
CASSPPLWRDETEAFF
>TRBJ2-7|TRBV28|TRBD2|.
TGTGCCAGCAGTTTATACGGGAGGTCCTACGAGCAGTACTTC
CASSLYGRSYEQYF
>TRBJ1-5|TRBV11-3|TRBD1|.
TGTGCCAGCAGCTTAGGACAGGGGGCTTATCAGCCCCAGCATTTT
CASSLGQGAYQPQHF
>TRBJ1-3|TRBV7-2|.|.
TGTGCCAGCAGCCCACGGTTAGGGGGACCCTCTGGAAACACCATATATTTT
CASSPRLGGPSGNTIYF
>TRBJ1-1|TRBV11-2|.|.
TGTGCCAGCAGCTTTAGGGGGGGCGTTGAAGCTTTCTTT
CASSFRGGVEAFF
>TRBJ2-7|TRBV5-4|TRBD2|few
TGTGCCAGCAGCTTGGGGACTAGCGTTTCCTACGAGCAGTACTTC
CASSLGTSVSYEQYF
>TRBJ2-2|TRBV7-9|TRBD2|once
TGTGCCAGCAGCTTAGCGACTAGCGGCCACACCGGGGAGCTGTTTTTT
CASSLATSGHTGELFF